This T cell receptor (beta chain) came from a study of kidney transplant recipient with SARS-CoV-2 infection. This clonotype has ten or more counts. TCRdb re-called the reads with MiXCR, one entry per CDR3 protein. The data contain 200,000 to 300,000 distinct CDR3 sequences, more than 25% of them singletons. The CDR3 runs 17 residues. Germline V gene sequence: CDR1 SEHNR, CDR2 FQNEAQ (reference sequence). The V end lost 4 bases, the J end lost 4 bases, and 22 bases lay between the germline ends. The chain uses TRBV7-9 and TRBJ1-2; D is ambiguous. This specimen consisted of a blood sample, obtained at baseline and around day 110 from a kidney transplant recipient. The clonotype comes from a male patient between 25 and 39 years old who had COVID-19 and was a kidney transplant recipient. Certain T cells may be donor cells from the graft. The DNA for the CDR3 is TGTGCCAGCAGCTCCACGTCATACCATGGAAAGACCTATGGCTACACCTTC. Encoded protein: CASSSTSYHGKTYGYTF.